This TCR beta chain was retrieved from a study of tumor and adjacent non-tumor tissue in lung cancer. About the research overall: Aged about 31 to 80 years, patients included roughly eleven men and several women with stage I to III disease. Samples averaged roughly 4.2 million productive TCRbeta reads each.

The ends lost 1 base at V and 4 bases at J; junction bases unmatched: 7. This CDR3 comprises 16 residues. Germline V lookup: CDR1 SGHVS, CDR2 FQNEAQ. Study-level results: Tumor repertoires had a smaller top 100 clone share than normal lung.

This clonotype was counted ten times or more. Its target is not known. Three rounds of nested PCR, following a modified ARM-PCR protocol, produced the TCRbeta library. Each CDR3 protein is one row after TCRdb ran MiXCR on the multiplex PCR reads. The data show 40,000 or so distinct CDR3 sequences, more than 50% seen once. No cell sorting was done before RNA was extracted from the tissue. More than 3 cm separated this lung sample from the edge of the tumor. The chain has TRBV7-8 and TRBJ1-1; TRBD1 matches 9 bases. Sequenced material: distant non-tumor lung tissue. This TCR was recovered from a man between 45 and 60 years old with non-small cell lung cancer. CDR3: CASSLDRDRVGTEAFF. CDR3 DNA sequence: TGTGCCAGCAGCTTAGATCGGGACAGGGTTGGCACTGAAGCTTTCTTT.